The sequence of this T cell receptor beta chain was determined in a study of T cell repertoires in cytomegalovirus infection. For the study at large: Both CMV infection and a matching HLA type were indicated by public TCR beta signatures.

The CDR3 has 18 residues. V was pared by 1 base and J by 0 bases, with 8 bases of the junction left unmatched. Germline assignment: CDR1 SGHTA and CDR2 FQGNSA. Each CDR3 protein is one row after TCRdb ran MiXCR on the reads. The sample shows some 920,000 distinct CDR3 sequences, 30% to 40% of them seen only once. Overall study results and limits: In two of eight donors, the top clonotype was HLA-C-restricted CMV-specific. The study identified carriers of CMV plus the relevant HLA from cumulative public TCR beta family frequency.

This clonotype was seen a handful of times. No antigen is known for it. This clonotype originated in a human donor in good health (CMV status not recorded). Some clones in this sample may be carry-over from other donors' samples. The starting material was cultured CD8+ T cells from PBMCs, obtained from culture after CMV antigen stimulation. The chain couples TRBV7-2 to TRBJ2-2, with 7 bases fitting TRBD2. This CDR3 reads CASSLEWRGRPNTGELFF. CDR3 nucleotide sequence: TGTGCCAGCAGCTTAGAATGGCGGGGGAGACCGAACACCGGGGAGCTGTTTTTT.